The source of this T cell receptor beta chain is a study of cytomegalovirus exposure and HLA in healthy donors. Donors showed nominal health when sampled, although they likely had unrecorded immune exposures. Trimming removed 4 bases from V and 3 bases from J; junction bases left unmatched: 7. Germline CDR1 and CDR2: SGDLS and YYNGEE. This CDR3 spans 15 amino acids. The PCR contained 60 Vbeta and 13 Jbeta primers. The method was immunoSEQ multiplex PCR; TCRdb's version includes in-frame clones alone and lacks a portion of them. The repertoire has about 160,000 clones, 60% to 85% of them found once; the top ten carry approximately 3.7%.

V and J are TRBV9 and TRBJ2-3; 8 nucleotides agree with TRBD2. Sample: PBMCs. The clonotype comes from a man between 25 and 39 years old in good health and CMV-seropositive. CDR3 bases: TGTGCCAGCAGCTCATCGGGGGGGCGGACAGATACGCAGTATTTT. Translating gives CASSSSGGRTDTQYF.